The 5 T cell receptor beta chains given below trace back to one sample, sequenced in a study of T cell repertoires in cytomegalovirus infection. Via MiXCR, TCRdb re-called the reads, giving one row per CDR3 protein. The data contain 700,000 to 900,000 distinct CDR3 sequences, almost 30% of them singletons. These receptors' targets are unknown. Specimen: cultured CD8+ T cells from PBMCs, collected from culture after CMV antigen stimulation. These receptors came from a human donor in good health (CMV status not recorded). Some clones in this sample may be carry-over from other donors' samples.

V gene TRBV4-1 combines with J gene TRBJ2-5, with TRBD2 identical over 8 bases. The CDR3 contains 16 residues. Germline CDR1 and CDR2: MGHRA and YSYEKL. Losses at the gene ends were 5 bases for V and 2 bases for J; bases not matched to a gene: 10. This CDR3 is CASSSLARGEQETQYF. The CDR3 coding sequence is TGCGCCAGCAGCTCCCTAGCGCGGGGGGAACAAGAGACCCAGTACTTC.

This clonotype has just a few counts. The chain recombines TRBV27 with TRBJ2-1; 8 bases match TRBD2. CDR3 size: 17 residues. Losses at the gene ends were 2 bases for V and 4 bases for J; bases not matched to a gene: 10. Germline CDR1 reads MNHEY; CDR2 reads SMNVEV (reference sequence). The CDR3 reads CASSLTLGSGAYNEQFF. CDR3 nucleotide sequence: TGTGCCAGCAGTTTAACTCTGGGTAGCGGGGCATACAATGAGCAGTTCTTC.

This clonotype came up a few times. V gene TRBV12-3 or TRBV12-4 combines with J gene TRBJ1-4, with D perhaps TRBD1 (6 bases). This CDR3 contains 17 residues. V dropped 3 bases and J dropped 2 bases, with 16 bases sitting between them. This CDR3 reads CASSFNAGVYTNEKLFF. The DNA for the CDR3 is TGTGCCAGCAGTTTCAATGCAGGGGTGTACACTAATGAAAAACTGTTTTTT.

This clonotype was recorded a few times. V is TRBV4-1 and J is TRBJ2-7; 9 bases are shared with TRBD1. V was pared by 4 bases and J by 4 bases, with 8 bases of the junction left unmatched. Germline CDR1 and CDR2: MGHRA and YSYEKL. The CDR3 sequence is 15 residues long. CDR3 nucleotide sequence: TGCGCCAGCAGCCCGGACAGGGGCCGACTTTACGAGCAGTACTTC. Protein: CASSPDRGRLYEQYF.

The genes are TRBV6-4 and TRBJ2-1; no clear D gene. This CDR3 has 15 residues. Germline V gives CDR1 MRHNA, CDR2 SNTAGT. The V and J ends lost 5 bases and 0 bases respectively, with 11 bases between them. CDR3: CASSPDWSSYNEQFF. The CDR3, as DNA: TGTGCCAGCAGTCCAGACTGGAGCTCCTACAATGAGCAGTTCTTC.